The rows below give T cell receptor beta chains drawn from one sample of a study of T cells in Graves' hyperthyroidism and ophthalmopathy. Each CDR3 protein is one row after TCRdb ran MiXCR on the multiplex PCR reads. The table lists 350,000 to 400,000 distinct CDR3 sequences, more than 13% of them singletons. Input material: blood. All receptors derive from a woman in her thirties with Graves' hyperthyroidism. The CDR3 runs from the conserved cysteine through the conserved F or W.

V gene: TRBV18
CDR3 protein: CASSGSDYEQYF

V gene: TRBV7-9
CDR3 protein: CASSWTQLNTEAFF

V gene: TRBV28
CDR3 protein: CASNPTGGAETQYF

V gene: TRBV7-2
CDR3 protein: CASRGGSLNEQFF

V gene: TRBV3-1
CDR3 protein: CASSKLSGSNEQFF

V gene: TRBV12-3/TRBV12-4
CDR3 protein: CASTPDTYNEQFF

V gene: TRBV5-1
CDR3 protein: CASSLFGLSDIQYF

V gene: TRBV12-5
CDR3 protein: CASGLRTERNTIYF

V gene: TRBV18
CDR3 protein: CASSLNGGHQPQHF

V gene: TRBV6-1
CDR3 protein: CASSEGAGVVPQHF

V gene: TRBV28
CDR3 protein: CASSSSPTGERTYEQYF

V gene: TRBV7-9
CDR3 protein: CASSPSTGTNEKLFF

V gene: TRBV29-1
CDR3 protein: CSGTKVVTGELFF

V gene: TRBV7-6
CDR3 protein: CASSLARYMNTEAFF

V gene: TRBV5-1
CDR3 protein: CASSLEGTPYNEQFF

V gene: TRBV6-1
CDR3 protein: CAEALRMNTEAFF

V gene: TRBV3-1
CDR3 protein: CASSRNRGRGANVLTF

V gene: TRBV5-5
CDR3 protein: CASSLELTGPWETQYF

V gene: TRBV7-3
CDR3 protein: CASSFDGYNEQFF

V gene: TRBV27
CDR3 protein: CASRPTGVVSGANVLTF

V gene: TRBV5-5
CDR3 protein: CASSLGWRGHYEQYF

V gene: TRBV3-1
CDR3 protein: CASSQGLAGGSNEQFF

V gene: TRBV10-3
CDR3 protein: CAIGAGASNQPQHF

V gene: TRBV28
CDR3 protein: CASSLSWETQYF

V gene: TRBV12-3/TRBV12-4
CDR3 protein: CASSSGTVFYGYTF

V gene: TRBV11-2
CDR3 protein: CASSPLRVYGYTF

V gene: TRBV6-1
CDR3 protein: CASSEKSGLAAEQFF

V gene: TRBV10-3
CDR3 protein: CAIGTENNSPLHF

V gene: TRBV7-8
CDR3 protein: CASSPRTVGKETQYF

V gene: TRBV6-1
CDR3 protein: CASSSFGRKESNQPQHF

V gene: TRBV28
CDR3 protein: CASRPPGHTKGNTIYF

V gene: TRBV28
CDR3 protein: CASSLAGTTNEKLFF

V gene: TRBV5-5
CDR3 protein: CASSSRFETGVNSPLHF

V gene: TRBV6-1
CDR3 protein: CASSDRGQLEKLFF

V gene: TRBV3-1
CDR3 protein: CASSQTTGYTEAFF

V gene: TRBV11-3
CDR3 protein: CASSLNLFNEQFF

V gene: TRBV27
CDR3 protein: CASRPLSGGHQPQHF

V gene: TRBV5-1
CDR3 protein: CASSLAGQGRYEQYF

V gene: TRBV19
CDR3 protein: CASSTSRDTEAFF

V gene: TRBV5-6
CDR3 protein: CASSRRGGGNQPQHF

V gene: TRBV4-2
CDR3 protein: CASSGRGSGRAEDEQFF

V gene: TRBV7-8
CDR3 protein: CASSFPDSNQPQHF

V gene: TRBV10-2
CDR3 protein: CASSANNRVGSTGELFF

V gene: TRBV12-3/TRBV12-4
CDR3 protein: CAGGVLAGELFF

V gene: TRBV28
CDR3 protein: CASRKRGSYEQYF

V gene: TRBV5-1
CDR3 protein: CASSLEGVSNQPQHF

V gene: TRBV28
CDR3 protein: CASSSPDRGRTGELFF

V gene: TRBV27
CDR3 protein: CASSFTWGGGTTSYEQYF

V gene: TRBV5-1
CDR3 protein: CASSTGTGDNTDTQYF

V gene: TRBV28
CDR3 protein: CASSLGTYNEQFF